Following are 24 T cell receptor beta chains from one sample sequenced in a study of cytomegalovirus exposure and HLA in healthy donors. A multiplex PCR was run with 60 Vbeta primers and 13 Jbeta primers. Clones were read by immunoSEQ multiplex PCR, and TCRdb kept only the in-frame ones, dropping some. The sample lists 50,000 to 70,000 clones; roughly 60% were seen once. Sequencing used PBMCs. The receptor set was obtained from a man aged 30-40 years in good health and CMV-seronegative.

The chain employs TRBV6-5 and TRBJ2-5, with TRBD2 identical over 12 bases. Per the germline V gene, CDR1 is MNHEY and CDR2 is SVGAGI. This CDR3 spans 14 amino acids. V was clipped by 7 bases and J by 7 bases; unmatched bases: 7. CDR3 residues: CASTSLAGGGTQYF. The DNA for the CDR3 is TGTGCCAGCACCTCACTAGCGGGGGGCGGGACCCAGTACTTC.

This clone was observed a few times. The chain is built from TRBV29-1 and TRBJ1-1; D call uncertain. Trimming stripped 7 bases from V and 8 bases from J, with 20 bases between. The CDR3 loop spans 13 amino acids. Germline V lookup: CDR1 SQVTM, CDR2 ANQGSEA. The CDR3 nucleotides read TGCAGCGCCCTGGCCCCCTCCCGGGTCGAAGCTTTCTTT. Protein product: CSALAPSRVEAFF. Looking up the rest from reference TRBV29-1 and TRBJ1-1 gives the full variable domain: SAVISQKPSRDICQRGTSLTIQCQVDSQVTMMFWYRQQPGQSLTLIATANQGSEATYESGFVIDKFPISRPNLTFSTLTVSNMSPEDSSIYLCSALAPSRVEAFFGQGTRLTVV.

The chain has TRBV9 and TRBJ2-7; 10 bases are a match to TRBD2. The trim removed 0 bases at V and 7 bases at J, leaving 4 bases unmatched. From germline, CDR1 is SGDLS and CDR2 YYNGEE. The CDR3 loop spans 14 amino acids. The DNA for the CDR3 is TGTGCCAGCAGCGTAGAGGCTAGCGGGGGAGAGCAGTACTTC. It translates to CASSVEASGGEQYF.

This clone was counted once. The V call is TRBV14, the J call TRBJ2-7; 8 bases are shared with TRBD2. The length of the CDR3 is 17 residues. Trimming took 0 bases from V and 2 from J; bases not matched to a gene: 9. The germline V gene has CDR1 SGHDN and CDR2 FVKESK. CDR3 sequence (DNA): TGTGCCAGCAGCCAAGATGAGGGCGGGGGGCAGGCCTACGAGCAGTACTTC. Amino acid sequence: CASSQDEGGGQAYEQYF.

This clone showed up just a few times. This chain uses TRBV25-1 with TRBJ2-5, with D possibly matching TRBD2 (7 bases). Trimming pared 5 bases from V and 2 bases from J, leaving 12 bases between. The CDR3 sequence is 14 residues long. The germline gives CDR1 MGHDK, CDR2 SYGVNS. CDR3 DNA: TGTGCCAGCAGTATAGGGGGGGTACAAGAGACCCAGTACTTC. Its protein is CASSIGGVQETQYF. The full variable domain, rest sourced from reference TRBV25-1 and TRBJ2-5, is EADIYQTPRYLVIGTGKKITLECSQTMGHDKMYWYQQDPGMELHLIHYSYGVNSTEKGDLSSESTVSRIRTEHFPLTLESARPSHTSQYLCASSIGGVQETQYFGPGTRLLVL.

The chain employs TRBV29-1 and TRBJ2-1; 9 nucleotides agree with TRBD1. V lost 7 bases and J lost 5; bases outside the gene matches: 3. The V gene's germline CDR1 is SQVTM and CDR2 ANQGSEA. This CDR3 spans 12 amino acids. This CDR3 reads CSGDRAHNEQFF. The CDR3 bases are TGCAGCGGGGACAGGGCCCACAATGAGCAGTTCTTC.

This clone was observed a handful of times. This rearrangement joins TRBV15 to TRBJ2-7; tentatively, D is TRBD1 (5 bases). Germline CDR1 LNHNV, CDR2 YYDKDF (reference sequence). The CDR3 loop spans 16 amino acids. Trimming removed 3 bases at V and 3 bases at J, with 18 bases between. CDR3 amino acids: CATSSINPQGIYEQYF. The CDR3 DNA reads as TGTGCCACCAGCAGCATCAACCCTCAGGGTATCTACGAGCAGTACTTC. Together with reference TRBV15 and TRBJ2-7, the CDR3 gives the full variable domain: DAMVIQNPRYQVTQFGKPVTLSCSQTLNHNVMYWYQQKSSQAPKLLFHYYDKDFNNEADTPDNFQSRRPNTSFCFLDIRSPGLGDTAMYLCATSSINPQGIYEQYFGPGTRLTVT.

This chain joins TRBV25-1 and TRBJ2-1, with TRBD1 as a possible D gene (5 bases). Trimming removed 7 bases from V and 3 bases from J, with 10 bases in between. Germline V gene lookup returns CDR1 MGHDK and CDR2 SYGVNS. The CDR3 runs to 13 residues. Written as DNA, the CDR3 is TGTGCCAGCACCCTGGACAACTACAATGAGCAGTTCTTC. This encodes CASTLDNYNEQFF.

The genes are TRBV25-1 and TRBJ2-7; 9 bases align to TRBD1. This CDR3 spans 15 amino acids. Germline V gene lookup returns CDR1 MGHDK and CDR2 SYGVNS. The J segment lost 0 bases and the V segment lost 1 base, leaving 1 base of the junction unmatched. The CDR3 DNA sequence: TGTGCCAGCAGTGAATGGGGACAGGGCTCCTACGAGCAGTACTTC. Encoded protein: CASSEWGQGSYEQYF.

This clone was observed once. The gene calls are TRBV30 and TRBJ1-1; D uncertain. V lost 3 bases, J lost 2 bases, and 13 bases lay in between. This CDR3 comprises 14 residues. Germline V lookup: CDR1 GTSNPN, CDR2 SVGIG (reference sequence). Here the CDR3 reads CAWSAATRNTEAFF. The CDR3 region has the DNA TGTGCCTGGAGCGCAGCGACTAGAAACACTGAAGCTTTCTTT.

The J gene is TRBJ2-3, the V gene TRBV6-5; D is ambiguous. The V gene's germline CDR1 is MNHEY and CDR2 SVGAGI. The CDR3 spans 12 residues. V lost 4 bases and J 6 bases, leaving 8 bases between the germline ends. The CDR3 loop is CASSSTLDTQYF. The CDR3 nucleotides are TGTGCCAGCAGTTCAACTTTGGATACGCAGTATTTT.

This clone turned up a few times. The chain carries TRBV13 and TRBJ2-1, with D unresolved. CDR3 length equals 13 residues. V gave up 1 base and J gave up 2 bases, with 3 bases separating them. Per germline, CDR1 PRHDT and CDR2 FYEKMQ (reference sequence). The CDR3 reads CASSLVAYNEQFF. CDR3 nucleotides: TGTGCCAGCAGCTTAGTAGCCTACAATGAGCAGTTCTTC.

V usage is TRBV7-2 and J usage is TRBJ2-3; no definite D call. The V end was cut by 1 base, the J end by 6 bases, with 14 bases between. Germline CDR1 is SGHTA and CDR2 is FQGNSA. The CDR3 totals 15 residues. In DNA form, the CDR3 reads TGTGCCAGCAGCTTAGTGTCCCCCCGGTGGGATACGCAGTATTTT. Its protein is CASSLVSPRWDTQYF.

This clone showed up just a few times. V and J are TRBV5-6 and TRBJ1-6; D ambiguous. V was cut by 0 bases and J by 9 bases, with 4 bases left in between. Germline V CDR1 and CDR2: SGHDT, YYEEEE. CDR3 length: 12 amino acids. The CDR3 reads CASSLERSPLHF. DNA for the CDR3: TGTGCCAGCAGCTTGGAGCGTTCACCCCTCCACTTT. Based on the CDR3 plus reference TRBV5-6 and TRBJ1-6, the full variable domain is DAGVTQSPTHLIKTRGQQVTLRCSPKSGHDTVSWYQQALGQGPQFIFQYYEEEERQRGNFPDRFSGHQFPNYSSELNVNALLLGDSALYLCASSLERSPLHFGNGTRLTVT.

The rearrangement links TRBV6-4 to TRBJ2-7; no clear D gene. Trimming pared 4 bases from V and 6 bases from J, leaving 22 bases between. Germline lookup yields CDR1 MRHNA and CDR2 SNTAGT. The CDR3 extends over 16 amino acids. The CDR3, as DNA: TGTGCCAGCAGTGGTAGCTTCGGCAGAATCCTCAGCGAGCAGTACTTC. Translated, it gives CASSGSFGRILSEQYF.

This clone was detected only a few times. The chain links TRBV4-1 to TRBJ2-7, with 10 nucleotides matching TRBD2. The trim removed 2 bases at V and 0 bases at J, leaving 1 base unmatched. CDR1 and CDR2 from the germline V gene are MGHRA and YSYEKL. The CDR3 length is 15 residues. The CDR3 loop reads CASSQTSGDSYEQYF. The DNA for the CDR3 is TGCGCCAGCAGCCAAACTAGCGGGGACTCCTACGAGCAGTACTTC.

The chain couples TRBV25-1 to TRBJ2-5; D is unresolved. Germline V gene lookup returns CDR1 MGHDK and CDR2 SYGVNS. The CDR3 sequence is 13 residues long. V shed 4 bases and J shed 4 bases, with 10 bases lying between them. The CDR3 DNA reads TGTGCCAGCAGTGTAGAGCATCGAGAGACCCAGTACTTC. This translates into CASSVEHRETQYF.

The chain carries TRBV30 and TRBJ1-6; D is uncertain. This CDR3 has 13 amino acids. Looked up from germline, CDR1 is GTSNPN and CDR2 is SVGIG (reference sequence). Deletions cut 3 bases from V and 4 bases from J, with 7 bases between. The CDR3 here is CAWSASYNSPLHF. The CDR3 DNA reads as TGTGCCTGGAGCGCGTCTTATAATTCACCCCTCCACTTT.

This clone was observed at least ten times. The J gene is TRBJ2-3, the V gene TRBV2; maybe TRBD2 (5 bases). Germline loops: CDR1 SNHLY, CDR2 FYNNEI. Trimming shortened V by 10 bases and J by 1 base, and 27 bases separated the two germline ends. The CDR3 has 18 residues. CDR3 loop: CATKSFANTVEGTDTQYF. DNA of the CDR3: TGTGCCACCAAATCCTTCGCGAACACGGTGGAGGGCACAGATACGCAGTATTTT.

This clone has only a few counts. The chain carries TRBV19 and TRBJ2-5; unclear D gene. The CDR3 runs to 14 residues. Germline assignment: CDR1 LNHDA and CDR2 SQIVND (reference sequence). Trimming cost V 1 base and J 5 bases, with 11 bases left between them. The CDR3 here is CASSIGPVGETQYF. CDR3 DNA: TGTGCCAGTAGTATAGGTCCGGTCGGTGAGACCCAGTACTTC.

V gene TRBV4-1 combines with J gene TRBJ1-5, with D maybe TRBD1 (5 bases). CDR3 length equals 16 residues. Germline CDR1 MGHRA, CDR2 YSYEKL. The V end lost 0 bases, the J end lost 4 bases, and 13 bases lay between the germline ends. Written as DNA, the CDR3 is TGCGCCAGCAGCCAAGAGGGATCGGGGACTAATCAGCCCCAGCATTTT. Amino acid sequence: CASSQEGSGTNQPQHF.

CDR3: CASRLGGDTQYF. CDR3 DNA: TGCGCCAGCAGGCTTGGGGGGGATACGCAGTATTTT. The chain has TRBV5-1 and TRBJ2-3, with a possible D match to TRBD2 (6 bases). The germline V gene has CDR1 SGHRS and CDR2 YFSETQ. The CDR3 has 12 residues. V lost 5 bases and J lost 6, with 10 bases in between.

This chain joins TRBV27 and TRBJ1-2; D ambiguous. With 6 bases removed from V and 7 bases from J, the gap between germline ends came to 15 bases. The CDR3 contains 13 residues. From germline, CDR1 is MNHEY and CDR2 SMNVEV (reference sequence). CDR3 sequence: CASSIEPLGGYTF. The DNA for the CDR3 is TGTGCCAGCAGCATAGAACCCCTCGGTGGCTACACCTTC.

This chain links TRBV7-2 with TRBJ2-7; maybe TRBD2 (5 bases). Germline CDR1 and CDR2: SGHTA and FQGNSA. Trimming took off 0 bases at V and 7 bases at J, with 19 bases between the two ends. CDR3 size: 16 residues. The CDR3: CASSLAPSPLSREQYF. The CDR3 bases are TGTGCCAGCAGCTTAGCGCCTAGCCCTCTAAGTCGGGAGCAGTACTTC.